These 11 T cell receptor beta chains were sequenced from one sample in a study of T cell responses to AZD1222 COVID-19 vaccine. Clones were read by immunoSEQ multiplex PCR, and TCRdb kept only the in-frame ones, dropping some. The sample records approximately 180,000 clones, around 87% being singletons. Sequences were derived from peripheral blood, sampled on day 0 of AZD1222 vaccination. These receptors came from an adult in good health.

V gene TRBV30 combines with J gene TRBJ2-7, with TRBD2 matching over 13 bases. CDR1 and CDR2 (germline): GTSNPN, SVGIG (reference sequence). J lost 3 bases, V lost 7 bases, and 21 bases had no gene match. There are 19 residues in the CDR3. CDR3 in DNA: TGTGCCTCGATCTTACTAGCGGGAGGGCCTTCCCCTCCTCACTACGAGCAGTACTTC. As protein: CASILLAGGPSPPHYEQYF.

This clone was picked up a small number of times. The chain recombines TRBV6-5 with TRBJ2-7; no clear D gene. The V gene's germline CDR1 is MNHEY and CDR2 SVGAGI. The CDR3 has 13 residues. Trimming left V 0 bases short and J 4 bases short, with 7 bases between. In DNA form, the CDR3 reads TGTGCCAGCAGTTACTCGAGAACATACGAGCAGTACTTC. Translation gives CASSYSRTYEQYF.

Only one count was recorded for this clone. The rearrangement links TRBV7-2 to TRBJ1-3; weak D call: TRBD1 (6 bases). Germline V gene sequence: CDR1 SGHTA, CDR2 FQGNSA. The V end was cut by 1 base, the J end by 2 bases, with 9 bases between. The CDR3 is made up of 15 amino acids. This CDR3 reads CASSLGAGAGNTIYF. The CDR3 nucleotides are TGTGCCAGCAGCTTAGGGGCAGGGGCTGGAAACACCATATATTTT.

CDR3 DNA: TGTGCCAGCAGCCGATCGGACAGGACCTTCCAAGAGACCCAGTACTTC. Translation gives CASSRSDRTFQETQYF. This rearrangement joins TRBV7-8 to TRBJ2-5, with 7 bases identical to TRBD1. Unmatched junction bases numbered 10, after V lost 5 bases and J lost 1 base. The CDR3 spans 16 residues. Germline V CDR1 and CDR2: SGHVS, FQNEAQ.

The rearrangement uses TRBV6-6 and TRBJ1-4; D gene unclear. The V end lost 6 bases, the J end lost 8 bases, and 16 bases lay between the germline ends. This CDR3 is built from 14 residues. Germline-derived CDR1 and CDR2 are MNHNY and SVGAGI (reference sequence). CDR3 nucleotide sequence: TGTGCCAGCAGGTGGGCCCCCGACGTCGAAAAACTGTTTTTT. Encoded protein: CASRWAPDVEKLFF.

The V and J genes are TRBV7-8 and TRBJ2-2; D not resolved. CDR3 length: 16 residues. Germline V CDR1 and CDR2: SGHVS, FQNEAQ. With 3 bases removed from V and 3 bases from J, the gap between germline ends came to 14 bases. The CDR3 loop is CASSFGNRRYTGELFF. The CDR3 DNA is TGTGCCAGCAGCTTTGGAAACAGACGATACACCGGGGAGCTGTTTTTT.

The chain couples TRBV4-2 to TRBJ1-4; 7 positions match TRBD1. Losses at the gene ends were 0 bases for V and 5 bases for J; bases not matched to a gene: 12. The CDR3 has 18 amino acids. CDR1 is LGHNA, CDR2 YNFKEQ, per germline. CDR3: CASSQERSSGQINEKLFF. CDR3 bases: TGTGCCAGCAGCCAAGAGAGAAGCTCGGGACAGATAAATGAAAAACTGTTTTTT.

The CDR3 DNA sequence: TGTGCCAGCAGCTTGCGGGGCGAAGAAGCTTTCTTT. Translated: CASSLRGEEAFF. This chain connects TRBV11-2 to TRBJ1-1, with D possibly matching TRBD1 (5 bases). V lost 3 bases and J lost 8, with 10 bases in between. The length of the CDR3 is 12 residues. Germline assignment: CDR1 SGHAT and CDR2 FQNNGV.

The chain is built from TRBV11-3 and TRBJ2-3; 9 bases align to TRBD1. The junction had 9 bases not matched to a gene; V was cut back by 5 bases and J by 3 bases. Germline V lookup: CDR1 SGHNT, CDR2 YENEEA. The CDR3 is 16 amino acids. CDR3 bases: TGTGCCAGCAGCACTGGCCAGACAGGGGGGACAGATACGCAGTATTTT. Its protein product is CASSTGQTGGTDTQYF.

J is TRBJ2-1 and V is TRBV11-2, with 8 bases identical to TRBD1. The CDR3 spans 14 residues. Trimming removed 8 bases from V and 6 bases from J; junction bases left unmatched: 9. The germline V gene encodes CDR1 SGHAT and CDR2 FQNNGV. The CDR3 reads CASSPTGDFNEQFF. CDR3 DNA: TGTGCCAGCTCACCGACAGGGGATTTCAATGAGCAGTTCTTC.

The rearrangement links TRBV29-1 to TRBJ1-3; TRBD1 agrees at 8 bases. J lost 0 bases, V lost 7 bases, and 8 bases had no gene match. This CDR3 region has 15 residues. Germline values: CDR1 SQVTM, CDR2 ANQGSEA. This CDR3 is CSAPRQGISGNTIYF. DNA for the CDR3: TGCAGCGCTCCTAGACAGGGGATCTCTGGAAACACCATATATTTT.